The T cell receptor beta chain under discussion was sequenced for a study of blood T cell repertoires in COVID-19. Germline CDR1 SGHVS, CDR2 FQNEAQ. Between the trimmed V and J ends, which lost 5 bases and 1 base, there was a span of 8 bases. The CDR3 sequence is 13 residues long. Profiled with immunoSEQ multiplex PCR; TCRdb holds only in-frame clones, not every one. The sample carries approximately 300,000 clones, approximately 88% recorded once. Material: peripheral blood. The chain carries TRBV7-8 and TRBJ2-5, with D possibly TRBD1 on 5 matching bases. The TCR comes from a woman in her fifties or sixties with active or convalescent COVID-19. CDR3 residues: CASSLRVQETQYF. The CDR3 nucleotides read TGTGCCAGCAGCCTCAGGGTCCAAGAGACCCAGTACTTC.